This T cell receptor beta chain comes out of a study of T cells after yellow fever vaccination. The CDR3 covers 14 residues. V was shortened by 2 bases and J by 3 bases, with 11 bases between the two germline ends. In TCRdb, the 5' RACE reads were re-called with MiXCR into one record per CDR3 protein. Of roughly 330,000 distinct CDR3 sequences listed, 3% to 4.5% were seen once; the top ten hold roughly 24%. This clonotype has a handful of counts. The sample was PBMCs, taken 5 days after the yellow fever booster vaccination. The receptor comes from a man between 18 and 29 years old who received the YFV17D yellow fever vaccine. The J gene is TRBJ2-7, the V gene TRBV12-3 or TRBV12-4, with a possible D match to TRBD1 (5 bases). CDR3 loop: CASSLRQGFYEQYF. The CDR3, as DNA: TGTGCCAGCAGTTTAAGGCAGGGTTTCTACGAGCAGTACTTC.